One sample yielded the 20 T cell receptor beta chains listed below, sequenced in a study of CD4 T cells in relation to SARS-CoV-2 and coronaviruses (dated by TCRdb to 2020 to 2023). The library was prepared using the immunoSEQ multiplex PCR assay. As stored in TCRdb, this immuneACCESS dataset retains in-frame rearrangements with V and J assigned. A fraction of the clones does not appear; measured against another copy, unresolved V genes explain less than half of the discrepancy, and the remainder lacks a known reason. Across this sample there are some 70,000 clones, with more than 80% seen only once. The ten largest clones capture approximately 0.21% of the sample. CD4+ T cells from unexposed donors were collected before the COVID-19 pandemic (2011-2018). The sample consisted of naive CD4+ T cells from PBMCs. The cell subset or site label here, explained by the study, means: naive CD4+ T cells isolated by negative enrichment. These receptors came from a human donor in good health.

The CDR3 DNA reads as TGTGCCACCAGCAGAGACGGGGTGGGGCCCTCTGGAAACACCATATATTTT. Amino acids: CATSRDGVGPSGNTIYF. J is TRBJ1-3 and V is TRBV15; a weak D match, TRBD1 (5 bases). The ends were cut back, 0 bases at V and 0 bases at J, with 12 bases in the middle. Germline loops: CDR1 LNHNV, CDR2 YYDKDF (reference sequence). CDR3 length: 17 amino acids.

The genes are TRBV27 and TRBJ2-7, with a possible D match to TRBD1 (6 bases). Per germline, CDR1 MNHEY and CDR2 SMNVEV (reference sequence). V shed 3 bases and J shed 4 bases, with 19 bases lying between them. The CDR3 loop spans 16 amino acids. CDR3 DNA sequence: TGTGCCAGCAGTTTCCCCCTCTGTTGGGGGCAATACGAGCAGTACTTC. This encodes CASSFPLCWGQYEQYF.

This chain connects TRBV5-1 to TRBJ1-3, with TRBD1 matching 8 bases. This CDR3 spans 18 amino acids. CDR1 is SGHRS and CDR2 is YFSETQ in the germline V gene. V lost 3 bases, J lost 0 bases, and 11 bases stayed unmatched. The CDR3, as DNA: TGCGCCAGCAGCTCAAACCAGGGGGCTAAAGACTCTGGAAACACCATATATTTT. Its protein product is CASSSNQGAKDSGNTIYF.

The V and J genes are TRBV30 and TRBJ2-3, with a weak D call TRBD2 (6 bases). With 4 bases removed from V and 0 bases from J, the gap between germline ends came to 11 bases. CDR3 size: 14 residues. Germline V gene lookup returns CDR1 GTSNPN and CDR2 SVGIG (reference sequence). The CDR3 nucleotides are TGTGCCTGGAACCGGGAGCGAAGCACAGATACGCAGTATTTT. This encodes CAWNRERSTDTQYF.

The V gene is TRBV20-1, the J gene TRBJ1-1; maybe TRBD1 (6 bases). Germline CDR1 and CDR2: DFQATT and SNEGSKA (reference sequence). V lost 3 bases, J lost 0 bases, and 14 bases lay in between. The CDR3 has 15 amino acids. CDR3 protein: CSASRGRQVNTEAFF. The CDR3 DNA reads TGCAGTGCTAGTAGAGGTAGACAGGTGAACACTGAAGCTTTCTTT.

The chain couples TRBV7-9 to TRBJ1-2; TRBD1 matches at 11 bases. J gave up 8 bases and V 7 bases, and 9 bases lay outside the gene matches. The CDR3 sequence is 14 residues long. Germline assignment: CDR1 SEHNR and CDR2 FQNEAQ (reference sequence). The CDR3 sequence is CASILDRGPGGYTF. The CDR3 DNA reads as TGTGCCAGCATCCTGGACAGGGGGCCGGGGGGCTACACCTTC.

This sequence joins TRBV10-1 and TRBJ2-1, with no clear D. Trimming cost V 4 bases and J 2 bases, with 21 bases left between them. This CDR3 is built from 18 residues. Germline V gene lookup returns CDR1 WNHNN and CDR2 SYGVQD (reference sequence). CDR3 region: CASSAVPWTQRAYNEQFF. CDR3 nucleotides: TGCGCCAGCAGTGCAGTCCCTTGGACCCAAAGAGCCTACAATGAGCAGTTCTTC.

This chain connects TRBV10-3 to TRBJ2-1, with 14 bases that match TRBD2. Germline-derived CDR1 and CDR2 are ENHRY and SYGVKD. V lost 6 bases and J lost 7; bases outside the gene matches: 2. This CDR3 contains 14 residues. The CDR3 DNA sequence: TGTGCCATCAGGGGACTAGCGGGAGAGAATGAGCAGTTCTTC. Its protein product is CAIRGLAGENEQFF.

The gene calls are TRBV5-4 and TRBJ2-3; 8 bases match TRBD2. The length of the CDR3 is 15 residues. The germline V gene encodes CDR1 SGHNT and CDR2 YYREEE (reference sequence). V was pared by 5 bases and J by 5 bases, with 10 bases of the junction left unmatched. Here the CDR3 DNA reads TGTGCCAGCAGTGCTCGGGGGGGGCGTGAAGATACGCAGTATTTT. Its protein is CASSARGGREDTQYF.

The chain combines TRBV19 with TRBJ2-4; D remains ambiguous. The CDR3 length is 12 residues. Germline CDR1 and CDR2: LNHDA and SQIVND (reference sequence). Between the trimmed V and J ends, which lost 5 bases and 8 bases, there was a span of 10 bases. DNA of the CDR3: TGTGCCAGTAGTTCTTACGGAGACATTCAGTACTTC. This encodes CASSSYGDIQYF.

Written as DNA, the CDR3 is TGTGCCAGCACAAAGGCCGCCCAGCCCCAGCATTTT. This encodes CASTKAAQPQHF. The chain couples TRBV5-8 to TRBJ1-5; no reliable D call. CDR1 and CDR2 (germline): SGHTS, YDEGEE. Trimming left V 6 bases short and J 7 bases short, with 11 bases between. CDR3 length equals 12 residues. Supplemented by reference TRBV5-8 and TRBJ1-5, the full variable domain reads EAGVTQSPTHLIKTRGQQATLRCSPISGHTSVYWYQQALGLGLQFLLWYDEGEERNRGNFPPRFSGRQFPNYSSELNVNALELEDSALYLCASTKAAQPQHFGDGTRLSIL.

The chain has TRBV3-1 (or the pseudogene TRBV3-2) and TRBJ1-2; D is perhaps TRBD1 (6 bases). CDR1 is LGHDT and CDR2 is YNNKEL in the germline V gene (reference sequence). There are 13 residues in the CDR3. With 1 base removed from V and 8 bases from J, the gap between germline ends came to 11 bases. As DNA, the CDR3 is TGTGCCAGCAGCCAAGTATCAGGGGTGGGCTACACCTTC. This sequence encodes CASSQVSGVGYTF.

CDR3 DNA sequence: TGTGCCAGCAGCCACGGTTCGTGGGGCGGGAGCGCCGGGGAGCTGTTTTTT. This gives the protein CASSHGSWGGSAGELFF. This chain links TRBV3-1 (or the pseudogene TRBV3-2) with TRBJ2-2, with 7 bases fitting TRBD2. The CDR3 is 17 amino acids. The germline V gene has CDR1 LGHDT and CDR2 YNNKEL (reference sequence). The V and J ends lost 3 bases and 6 bases, in that order; junction bases with no gene match: 13.

V usage is TRBV7-3 and J usage is TRBJ2-7; weak D call: TRBD1 (6 bases). CDR3 length: 16 residues. The V end lost 2 bases, the J end lost 3 bases, and 17 bases lay between the germline ends. The V gene's germline CDR1 is SGHTA and CDR2 FQGTGA. The CDR3 DNA reads TGTGCCAGCAGCTTAGCGACAGGCCTAGTAGACTACGAGCAGTACTTC. It yields the protein CASSLATGLVDYEQYF.

This clone has a single count. This rearrangement joins TRBV11-2 to TRBJ2-7; 7 bases map to TRBD2. The CDR3 contains 16 residues. V lost 3 bases, J lost 3 bases, and 11 bases stayed unmatched. CDR1 is SGHAT and CDR2 is FQNNGV in the germline V gene. CDR3 region: CASSFYGGGVHYEQYF. The DNA of the CDR3 is TGTGCCAGCAGCTTTTATGGGGGAGGGGTTCACTACGAGCAGTACTTC.

The CDR3 reads CATSDPGTSPGGDTQYF. The CDR3 nucleotides are TGTGCCACCAGTGATCCCGGGACATCCCCTGGGGGCGATACGCAGTATTTT. J is TRBJ2-3 and V is TRBV24-1; D possibly corresponds to TRBD1 (6 bases). The germline V gene has CDR1 KGHDR and CDR2 SFDVKD. The germline V and J ends were trimmed by 3 bases and 6 bases, with 21 bases remaining between them. The CDR3 sequence is 17 residues long.

The V gene is TRBV6-5, the J gene TRBJ1-2; D call uncertain. This CDR3 spans 10 amino acids. Germline CDR1 reads MNHEY; CDR2 reads SVGAGI. Trimming stripped 6 bases from V and 6 bases from J, with 5 bases between. The DNA of the CDR3 is TGTGCCAGCAGCTACGATGGCTACACCTTC. Encoded protein: CASSYDGYTF.

The V and J genes are TRBV2 and TRBJ2-3; no clear D gene. V lost 1 base and J lost 6, with 14 bases in between. Germline CDR1 and CDR2: SNHLY and FYNNEI. CDR3 size: 15 residues. The CDR3 is CASSEEAITRDTQYF. Here the CDR3 DNA reads TGTGCCAGCAGTGAAGAAGCCATCACAAGGGATACGCAGTATTTT.

The chain has TRBV2 and TRBJ2-7, with 9 bases matching TRBD1. Trimming took 4 bases from V and 6 from J; bases not matched to a gene: 4. Germline CDR1 SNHLY, CDR2 FYNNEI. The CDR3 runs to 13 residues. The CDR3 loop reads CASSGTGVSEQYF. The CDR3 coding sequence is TGTGCCAGCAGTGGGACAGGGGTTAGCGAGCAGTACTTC.

The chain links TRBV5-1 to TRBJ1-2, with 10 nucleotides matching TRBD1. This CDR3 has 14 residues. J was trimmed by 8 bases and V by 3 bases; bases with no gene match: 7. The germline V gene encodes CDR1 SGHRS and CDR2 YFSETQ. CDR3 residues: CASSSRDRGEGYTF. The CDR3 DNA reads as TGCGCCAGCAGCTCCCGGGACAGGGGCGAGGGCTACACCTTC.